The T cell receptor (beta chain) described here comes from a study of STAT5B mutations in CD4+ large granular lymphocyte leukemia. Overall study findings and caveats: Main leukemic clonotypes were patient-specific, but approximately 25% appeared at low frequency elsewhere.

In its sample, this clone was seen a few times. The antigen remains unidentified. The germline V gene encodes CDR1 MNHEY and CDR2 SMNVEV (reference sequence). CDR3 length equals 17 residues. V was trimmed by 0 bases and J by 4 bases, leaving 18 bases between them. Per the authors' pipeline: The detection floor for productive clonotype frequency was 2.59 x 10-5. The data were produced by immunoSEQ multiplex PCR, yet TCRdb's version contains in-frame clones alone and is incomplete. V, J and clone size are those of that table, while D and trimming were read from the DNA. This sample has more than 30,000 clones; approximately 72% occur once, and the top ten carry approximately 2.5%.

Source material: CD4+ T cells from blood buffy coats. V and J are TRBV27 and TRBJ1-1, with D possibly TRBD1 on 5 matching bases. This sequence originates from a human donor in good health. The CDR3 sequence: CASSLSRVGNGGTEAFF. CDR3 DNA sequence: TGTGCCAGCAGTTTATCCAGGGTGGGCAACGGGGGCACTGAAGCTTTCTTT.